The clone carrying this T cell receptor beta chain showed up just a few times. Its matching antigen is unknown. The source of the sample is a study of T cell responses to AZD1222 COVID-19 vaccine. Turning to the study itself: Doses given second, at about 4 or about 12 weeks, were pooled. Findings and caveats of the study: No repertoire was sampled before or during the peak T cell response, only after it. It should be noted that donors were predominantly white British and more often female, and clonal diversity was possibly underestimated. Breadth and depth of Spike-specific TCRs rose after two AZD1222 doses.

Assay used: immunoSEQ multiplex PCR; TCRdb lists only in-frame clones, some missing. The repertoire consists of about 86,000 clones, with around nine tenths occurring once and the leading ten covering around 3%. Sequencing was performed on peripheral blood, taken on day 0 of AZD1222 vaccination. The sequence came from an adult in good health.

The CDR3 bases are TGTGCCAGCAGCCGAGACCGGGACAGGGTGAGGGAGCAGTACTTC. The encoded protein is CASSRDRDRVREQYF. The rearrangement joins TRBV9 to TRBJ2-7, with TRBD1 matching over 9 bases. CDR1 and CDR2 from the germline V gene are SGDLS and YYNGEE. With V trimmed by 4 bases and J by 7 bases, 12 bases remained unmatched. The CDR3 is 15 amino acids.